This T cell receptor (beta chain) was found in a study of long-term antiretroviral therapy in people with HIV. The immunoSEQ assay was v3.0, run at survey level. Method: immunoSEQ multiplex PCR; TCRdb's copy keeps in-frame clones and lacks some. The data show fewer than 25,000 clones, around 87% seen once. Germline lookup yields CDR1 SGHTA and CDR2 FQGNSA. The V and J ends lost 2 bases and 2 bases, in that order; junction bases with no gene match: 3. The CDR3 contains 15 residues. Sequences were derived from unsorted PBMCs, sampled 2.6 years after starting antiretroviral therapy. The chain joins TRBV7-2 to TRBJ2-5; 9 positions match TRBD2. The sequence came from a woman in her forties or fifties with HIV. CDR3 sequence (DNA): TGTGCCAGCAGCTTACTAGCGGGAACACAAGAGACCCAGTACTTC. This gives the protein CASSLLAGTQETQYF. The entire variable domain, with the rest obtained from reference TRBV7-2 and TRBJ2-5, is as follows: GAGVSQSPSNKVTEKGKDVELRCDPISGHTALYWYRQSLGQGLEFLIYFQGNSAPDKSGLPSDRFSAERTGGSVSTLTIQRTQQEDSAVYLCASSLLAGTQETQYFGPGTRLLVL.